A selection of T cell receptor beta chains follows, all from one sample in a study of T cell changes during pregnancy in multiple sclerosis. Produced via immunoSEQ multiplex PCR; TCRdb's table is partial and in-frame only. Among tens of thousands of clones listed, roughly 90% were seen once. The sample in question was CD4+ T cells from peripheral blood mononuclear cells, obtained in the third trimester of pregnancy. The receptor source for this set is a female donor in good health, enrolled as a control in a pregnancy study. CDR3s include the opening cysteine and the closing phenylalanine or tryptophan. D genes are given only for firm matches. For some rows the clone size is stated as once, few or many, or as a class when expanded; others skip it.

TRBJ2-1 | NA | TRBV2 | TRBD2 | TGTGCCAGCAGTCGACACCAGACTAGCGGGGGGCACAATGAGCAGTTCTTC | CASSRHQTSGGHNEQFF
TRBJ1-1 | NA | TRBV11-2 | TRBD1 | TGTGCCAGCGTCGGACAGGGCGTGACTGAAGCTTTCTTT | CASVGQGVTEAFF
TRBJ1-1 | NA | TRBV7-3 | NA | TGTGCCAGCAGCGACAATACAGGGACGGGAACTGAAGCTTTCTTT | CASSDNTGTGTEAFF
TRBJ1-6 | NA | TRBV18 | NA | TGTGCCAGCTCACCATCTAGGGACGGACTAAATTCACCCCTCCACTTT | CASSPSRDGLNSPLHF
TRBJ1-3 | NA | TRBV9 | NA | TGTGCCAGCAGCGTACAGGGAGGATCTGGAAACACCATATATTTT | CASSVQGGSGNTIYF
TRBJ1-2 | NA | TRBV4-1 | NA | TGCGCCAGCAGCCAAGATGAAAGGAGTCGTAATGGCTACACCTTC | CASSQDERSRNGYTF
TRBJ1-5 | once | TRBV19 | NA | TGTGCCAGTAGCCAGGGTGTCGGGCAGCCCCAGCATTTT | CASSQGVGQPQHF
TRBJ2-7 | NA | TRBV27 | TRBD1 | TGTGCCAGTGGGCGGACAGGTCGAATGTACGAGCAGTACTTC | CASGRTGRMYEQYF
TRBJ1-1 | NA | TRBV30 | TRBD1 | TGTGCCTGGAGTCCTCGGACAGGGCGGGGAACTGAAGCTTTCTTT | CAWSPRTGRGTEAFF
TRBJ2-7 | NA | TRBV27 | TRBD1 | TGTGCCAGCAGTTCGACGAACAGGGGCCTTAGGGCCGGGTCCTACGAGCAGTACTTC | CASSSTNRGLRAGSYEQYF
TRBJ1-3 | NA | TRBV7-2 | NA | TGTGCCAGCAGCTTAGGCCAGATAAACTCTGGAAACACCATATATTTT | CASSLGQINSGNTIYF
TRBJ2-1 | NA | TRBV4-2 | NA | TGTGCCAGCAGCCAAGTTAAGGGAGTAAAGTACAATGAGCAGTTCTTC | CASSQVKGVKYNEQFF
TRBJ2-1 | NA | TRBV7-3 | TRBD2 | TGTGCCAGCAGCGGCCTAGCGGGGGGCTTTTACAATGAGCAGTTCTTC | CASSGLAGGFYNEQFF
TRBJ1-1 | NA | TRBV19 | NA | TGTGCCAGTACCTCAGGGTACTCTGAAGCTTTCTTT | CASTSGYSEAFF
TRBJ1-5 | NA | TRBV12-1 | NA | TGTGCCAGCAGCTGTAACAGGGGGGATCAGCCCCAGCATTTT | CASSCNRGDQPQHF
TRBJ1-1 | few | TRBV19 | NA | TGTGCCAGTAGTATTTACAGGGAGAACACTGAAGCTTTCTTT | CASSIYRENTEAFF
TRBJ1-4 | NA | TRBV6-1 | NA | TGTGCCAGCAGTGAAGCGGGCAGGCGTGAAAAACTGTTTTTT | CASSEAGRREKLFF
TRBJ1-1 | NA | TRBV5-1 | TRBD1 | TGCGCCAGCAGCTTACAGACAGGGGTTGAGACTGAAGCTTTCTTT | CASSLQTGVETEAFF
TRBJ2-3 | NA | TRBV7-6 | TRBD2 | TGTGCCAGCAGCGGGCCGGGACTAGCGTCAGGTACGCAGTATTTT | CASSGPGLASGTQYF
TRBJ1-5 | NA | TRBV19 | NA | TGTGCCAGTAAAATCAGCAGGGGCGCCCTAGTCCATCAGCCCCAGCATTTT | CASKISRGALVHQPQHF
TRBJ1-5 | NA | TRBV10-3 | NA | TGTGCCATCACCATGGGGGAGGGTAGCAATCAGCCCCAGCATTTT | CAITMGEGSNQPQHF
TRBJ1-5 | NA | TRBV4-2 | TRBD1 | TGTGCCAGCAGCCATCCCGACAGGGATCAGCCCCAGCATTTT | CASSHPDRDQPQHF
TRBJ1-3 | NA | TRBV9 | NA | TGTGCCAGCAGCGTAGGGGGACTGCGCTCTGGAAACACCATATATTTT | CASSVGGLRSGNTIYF
TRBJ1-2 | few | TRBV11-2 | NA | TGTGCCAGCAGCTTAGCATTCAGGGACTATGGCTACACCTTC | CASSLAFRDYGYTF
TRBJ1-5 | NA | TRBV4-1 | TRBD1 | TGCGCCAGCAGCCATCCCCTCCCCCAGGGGGCCGTCCGACAGCCCCAGCATTTT | CASSHPLPQGAVRQPQHF
TRBJ2-4 | NA | TRBV6-1 | TRBD1 | TGTGCCAGCAGTGAAGCCCTCACGCAGGGGGTTAACATTCAGTACTTC | CASSEALTQGVNIQYF
TRBJ1-6 | NA | TRBV5-4 | TRBD1 | TGTGCCAGCAGCTTGCAGGGACAGTATAATTCACCCCTCCACTTT | CASSLQGQYNSPLHF
TRBJ2-3 | once | TRBV5-1 | TRBD2 | TGCGCCAGCAGCCTACTTGGCGGGGGGGTTGGAGATACGCAGTATTTT | CASSLLGGGVGDTQYF
TRBJ2-3 | once | TRBV2 | TRBD2 | TGTGCCAGAGGTAGCGGGACTAGCACAGATACGCAGTATTTT | CARGSGTSTDTQYF
TRBJ2-5 | NA | TRBV23-1 | TRBD1 | TGCGCCAGCAGTAGACTCCCCCTCCCGACAGGGGAGAGAGAGACCCAGTACTTC | CASSRLPLPTGERETQYF
TRBJ2-7 | NA | TRBV30 | TRBD1 | TGTGCCTGGAGCGCCGACAGGGGCTACGAGCAGTACTTC | CAWSADRGYEQYF
TRBJ1-3 | NA | TRBV7-2 | NA | TGTGCCGGCAGGCCGGGGGGGTACTCCGGAAACACCATATATTTT | CAGRPGGYSGNTIYF
TRBJ1-2 | NA | TRBV4-3 | NA | TGCGCCAGCAGCCAAGGGTACTCTGGCTACACCTTC | CASSQGYSGYTF
TRBJ2-3 | NA | TRBV28 | TRBD2 | TGTGCCAGCAGTTTTAGCGGGGGGGGCACAGATACGCAGTATTTT | CASSFSGGGTDTQYF
TRBJ1-6 | NA | TRBV6-1 | NA | TGTGCCAGCAGTGACCCTATTATCCCGAGGACCAGGAGGGATTCACCCCTCCACTTT | CASSDPIIPRTRRDSPLHF
TRBJ2-7 | NA | TRBV19 | TRBD1 | TGTGCCAGTAGTATAACCGGGACAGGGGCGAGGGAGCAGTACTTC | CASSITGTGAREQYF
TRBJ2-5 | NA | TRBV7-3 | NA | TGTGCCAGCAGCACCAACTCTCAGGGGCCCCAGTACTTC | CASSTNSQGPQYF
TRBJ1-5 | NA | TRBV2 | NA | TGTGCCAGCAGAGTGGGGGCCGAACAGCCCCAGCATTTT | CASRVGAEQPQHF
TRBJ1-4 | NA | TRBV29-1 | NA | TGCAGCGCCAGAGGTGCAACTAATGAAAAACTGTTTTTT | CSARGATNEKLFF
TRBJ2-1 | NA | TRBV15 | TRBD2 | TGTGCCACCAACGCGGGGGGGAGCTACAATGAGCAGTTCTTC | CATNAGGSYNEQFF
TRBJ1-2 | NA | TRBV7-2 | NA | TGTGCCAGCAGCCCCCGGGACACCAATAACTATGGCTACACCTTC | CASSPRDTNNYGYTF
TRBJ1-1 | NA | TRBV25-1 | TRBD1 | TGTGCCAGCAGTTTTACAGGGGCGACGAACACTGAAGCTTTCTTT | CASSFTGATNTEAFF
TRBJ2-5 | NA | TRBV5-1 | NA | TGCGCCAGCAGCCCGGGAATTCAAGAGACCCAGTACTTC | CASSPGIQETQYF
TRBJ1-5 | NA | TRBV27 | TRBD1 | TGTGCCAGCTCAAGGGGGCCCCAATTGCCCCAGCATTTT | CASSRGPQLPQHF